These 20 T cell receptor beta chains share one sample of origin, sequenced in a study of blood T cell repertoires in COVID-19. TCRdb keeps only in-frame clones here, not all; method: immunoSEQ multiplex PCR. The profile shows 80,000 or so clones, 80% to 90% of them singletons. Sequenced: peripheral blood. The receptors originated from a woman aged 80 or older with acute or convalescent COVID-19.

This chain uses TRBV3-1 (or the pseudogene TRBV3-2) with TRBJ1-5; TRBD1 aligns across 8 bases. Germline-derived CDR1 and CDR2 are LGHDT and YNNKEL (reference sequence). The CDR3 spans 15 residues. V shed 3 bases and J 5 bases; nucleotides not matched to a gene: 6. The CDR3 bases are TGTGCCAGCAGCCATGGCAGGGGGCACGATCAGCCCCAGCATTTT. Residues: CASSHGRGHDQPQHF.

The rearrangement uses TRBV10-3 and TRBJ1-5; no reliable D call. Between the trimmed V and J ends, which lost 7 bases and 7 bases, there was a span of 14 bases. This CDR3 is built from 13 residues. Germline CDR1 ENHRY, CDR2 SYGVKD. CDR3 region: CAINREKGQPQHF. The CDR3 nucleotides read TGTGCCATCAACCGGGAAAAGGGCCAGCCCCAGCATTTT.

This chain joins TRBV3-1 (or the pseudogene TRBV3-2) and TRBJ2-3; the match to TRBD2 covers 9 bases. The CDR3 is 15 amino acids. Trimming cost V 7 bases and J 0 bases; bases outside gene matches: 5. Germline CDR1 reads LGHDT; CDR2 reads YNNKEL (reference sequence). The CDR3 DNA reads as TGTGCCAGCACCCTAGCGGGGACTAGCACAGATACGCAGTATTTT. It specifies CASTLAGTSTDTQYF.

This clone was seen a handful of times. The CDR3 region has the DNA TGTGCCAGCAGTGGAATCAAGATAGTGAATTACAATGAGCAGTTCTTC. This sequence encodes CASSGIKIVNYNEQFF. This chain joins TRBV25-1 and TRBJ2-1; D not resolved. The V and J ends lost 4 bases and 4 bases respectively, with 17 bases between them. The CDR3 runs 16 residues. Germline CDR1 reads MGHDK; CDR2 reads SYGVNS.

The rearrangement joins TRBV10-2 to TRBJ2-7; TRBD2 aligns across 11 bases. This CDR3 is 14 amino acids long. The germline V gene has CDR1 WSHSY and CDR2 SAAADI. Losses at the gene ends were 3 bases for V and 4 bases for J; bases not matched to a gene: 2. CDR3 bases: TGCGCCAGCAGTGATAGCGGGGGGGCGTACGAGCAGTACTTC. This encodes CASSDSGGAYEQYF.

The chain is built from TRBV6-5 and TRBJ1-1; a possible D gene is TRBD1 (6 bases). CDR1 is MNHEY, CDR2 SVGAGI, per germline. This CDR3 is 15 amino acids long. The ends were cut back, 7 bases at V and 1 base at J, with 16 bases in the middle. CDR3: CASTLRDTSNTEAFF. The CDR3 DNA reads TGTGCCAGCACCCTCCGGGACACATCGAACACTGAAGCTTTCTTT.

The V gene is TRBV5-4, the J gene TRBJ1-3, with 11 bases aligning to TRBD1. The CDR3 loop spans 17 amino acids. The germline gives CDR1 SGHNT, CDR2 YYREEE (reference sequence). V was clipped by 4 bases and J by 0 bases; unmatched bases: 6. The CDR3 spells CASSIRDRGISGNTIYF. The DNA of the CDR3 is TGTGCCAGCAGCATAAGGGACAGGGGGATCTCTGGAAACACCATATATTTT.

The CDR3 sequence: CASSRGGRDGYTF. The CDR3 DNA reads TGTGCCAGCAGCCGCGGGGGGAGGGATGGCTACACCTTC. This rearrangement joins TRBV28 to TRBJ1-2, with D possibly matching TRBD1 (5 bases). Looked up from germline, CDR1 is MDHEN and CDR2 is SYDVKM. The CDR3 consists of 13 residues. Trimming stripped 6 bases from V and 6 bases from J, with 14 bases between.

The V gene is TRBV30, the J gene TRBJ2-6; D gene ambiguous. V lost 0 bases and J 2 bases, leaving 8 bases between the germline ends. The CDR3 totals 15 residues. The germline gives CDR1 GTSNPN, CDR2 SVGIG (reference sequence). The CDR3 nucleotides read TGTGCCTGGAGTGTTCAGACACCTGGGGCCAACGTCCTGACTTTC. It is translated as CAWSVQTPGANVLTF.

The gene calls are TRBV27 and TRBJ1-5, with TRBD1 matching 7 bases. With V trimmed by 6 bases and J by 4 bases, 3 bases remained unmatched. The CDR3 extends over 13 amino acids. CDR1 is MNHEY, CDR2 SMNVEV, per germline (reference sequence). CDR3 residues: CASRPQGNQPQHF. The CDR3 nucleotides are TGTGCCAGCAGGCCACAGGGGAATCAGCCCCAGCATTTT.

DNA for the CDR3: TGTGCCAGCTCACCAGCTATGAACACTGAAGCTTTCTTT. Protein sequence: CASSPAMNTEAFF. The chain links TRBV18 to TRBJ1-1; no clear D. This CDR3 region has 13 residues. Germline CDR1 and CDR2: KGHSH and LQKENI. The V end lost 2 bases, the J end lost 0 bases, and 4 bases lay between the germline ends.

J is TRBJ1-5 and V is TRBV2; possible D gene TRBD1, 5 bases. This CDR3 region has 15 residues. Trimming shortened V by 7 bases and J by 8 bases, and 21 bases separated the two germline ends. CDR1 is SNHLY and CDR2 is FYNNEI in the germline V gene. CDR3 nucleotide sequence: TGTGCCAGCAAGGAGGGGCAGGGATATGGGGAGCCCCAGCATTTT. Amino acids: CASKEGQGYGEPQHF.

The chain recombines TRBV5-6 with TRBJ2-7, with TRBD1 matching 8 bases. The CDR3 is made up of 15 amino acids. Unmatched junction bases numbered 14, after V lost 7 bases and J lost 5 bases. In germline, CDR1 is SGHDT, CDR2 YYEEEE. CDR3 sequence reads: CASGQKGGRGHEQYF. DNA for the CDR3: TGTGCCAGCGGACAAAAAGGGGGCAGGGGGCACGAGCAGTACTTC.

The chain joins TRBV6-5 to TRBJ1-2, with 9 bases identical to TRBD1. The germline V gene has CDR1 MNHEY and CDR2 SVGAGI. There are 15 residues in the CDR3. V lost 6 bases to trimming and J lost 0 bases; unmatched junction nucleotides: 5. CDR3: CASRGQGLANYGYTF. CDR3 bases: TGTGCCAGCAGGGGACAGGGTCTAGCTAACTATGGCTACACCTTC.

This clone came up a few times. V usage is TRBV20-1 and J usage is TRBJ1-5, with a possible D match to TRBD1 (5 bases). Trimming stripped 6 bases from V and 7 bases from J, with 7 bases between. The CDR3 spans 10 residues. From germline, CDR1 is DFQATT and CDR2 SNEGSKA (reference sequence). The DNA of the CDR3 is TGCAGTGCCAAGGGGCAGCCCCAGCATTTT. Translating gives CSAKGQPQHF.

CDR3 sequence reads: CASSTSTGGGTEAFF. The DNA for the CDR3 is TGTGCCAGCTCGACGTCGACAGGGGGCGGCACTGAAGCTTTCTTT. J is TRBJ1-1 and V is TRBV18; 10 bases align to TRBD1. CDR3 length equals 15 residues. Unmatched junction bases numbered 8, after V lost 6 bases and J lost 4 bases. In germline, CDR1 is KGHSH, CDR2 LQKENI.

V is TRBV5-1 and J is TRBJ1-1; maybe TRBD1 (6 bases). The germline CDR1 and CDR2 sequences are SGHRS and YFSETQ. V lost 4 bases, J lost 1 base, and 8 bases lay in between. This CDR3 spans 13 amino acids. CDR3 loop: CASSGGQNTEAFF. The CDR3 nucleotides read TGCGCCAGCAGCGGGGGACAGAACACTGAAGCTTTCTTT.

The chain is built from TRBV11-3 and TRBJ1-2; TRBD1 matches at 7 bases. The V segment lost 1 base and the J segment 4 bases; nucleotides outside the gene matches: 12. In germline, CDR1 is SGHNT, CDR2 YENEEA. The CDR3 has 17 amino acids. The CDR3 spells CASSLGGTATEVYGYTF. In DNA, the CDR3 is TGTGCCAGCAGCTTAGGGGGGACAGCCACCGAGGTCTATGGCTACACCTTC. Variable domain in full (rest from reference TRBV11-3 and TRBJ1-2): EAGVVQSPRYKIIEKKQPVAFWCNPISGHNTLYWYLQNLGQGPELLIRYENEEAVDDSQLPKDRFSAERLKGVDSTLKIQPAELGDSAVYLCASSLGGTATEVYGYTFGSGTRLTVV.

The rearrangement joins TRBV14 to TRBJ1-1; D might be TRBD1 (6 bases). V shed 8 bases and J shed 0 bases, with 10 bases lying between them. Germline loops: CDR1 SGHDN, CDR2 FVKESK. The CDR3 has 13 residues. CDR3 protein: CASGQTVNTEAFF. The CDR3 coding sequence is TGTGCCAGCGGACAGACAGTGAACACTGAAGCTTTCTTT.

This clone was observed a few times. The chain combines TRBV13 with TRBJ2-3; D might be TRBD1 (5 bases). Germline assignment: CDR1 PRHDT and CDR2 FYEKMQ (reference sequence). This CDR3 spans 15 amino acids. The V end was cut by 3 bases, the J end by 6 bases, with 16 bases between. The CDR3 DNA follows: TGTGCCAGCAGCTTCCAGGCTCTCAAGGGGGATACGCAGTATTTT. Translated, it gives CASSFQALKGDTQYF.